This T cell receptor (beta chain) was observed in a study of OX40 agonist ivuxolimab in advanced cancers. Study information: Cancers in dose escalation were hepatocellular, melanoma, renal cell and head and neck. Overall study findings and caveats: Both CD4+ and CD8+ T cell populations in blood had undergone clonal expansion by week 6 at 0.1 to 3.0 mg/kg.

On this clone itself: Antigen unknown.

CDR3 length: 14 residues. Germline assignment: CDR1 SGHRS and CDR2 YFSETQ. V lost 1 base and J lost 0, with 4 bases in between. TCRdb keeps only in-frame clones here, not all; method: immunoSEQ multiplex PCR. The data contain 55,000 to 80,000 clones, more than 75% of them singletons. The chain links TRBV5-1 to TRBJ2-2; D not resolved. Sample: CD4+ or CD8+ T cells sorted from blood, taken in a trial of the OX40 agonist ivuxolimab. This receptor was taken from an adult with an advanced solid tumor such as melanoma, head and neck, liver or kidney cancer. CDR3 residues: CASSLLTNTGELFF. In nucleotides, the CDR3 is TGCGCCAGCAGCTTGCTGACGAACACCGGGGAGCTGTTTTTT.